This T cell receptor (beta chain) was captured in a study of T cell responses to AZD1222 COVID-19 vaccine (dated by TCRdb to the early 2020s). Looking at the study overall: AZD1222 recipients with second doses at about 4 weeks or about 12 weeks were pooled, because spike-specific TCR depth and breadth did not differ between schedules. Enrollment into the trials was organized by age into subgroups of 18-55, 56-69 and 70-plus years, and those subgroups contained about 160, 30 and 59 TCR-sequenced participants, respectively. TCR sequencing covered fewer than 250 trial participants: approximately 200 given two doses of AZD1222 and 26 given two doses of MenACWY control vaccine. The full study reports these points: In the small 56-69-year group, the increase in depth fell short of significance, most likely because of low power. CD4 TCRs associated with the vaccine covered the entire spike protein, and the dominant responses were in regions 160-218 and 743-854. After two AZD1222 doses, spike-specific TCR breadth and depth were significantly higher than at day 0 and than in MenACWY recipients. Participants were mostly white British and included more females than males, and it was suggested by the authors that clonal diversity may have been underestimated. Because no day 14 peak-response samples were available, the repertoires could be characterized only after the peak T cell response. Conclusions about previously exposed vaccinees were limited because only five to seven AZD1222 recipients were SARS-CoV-2 seropositive at baseline. Nearly half of unique spike-specific TCRs reportedly recognized epitopes outside regions mutated in the B.1.351 and B.1.1.7 variants.

To note about this clone: No cognate antigen has been identified for it. There are no base qualities to consult, and no much larger clone falls within one base.

The time point label here, explained by the study, means: baseline before first vaccination. Samples from vaccinated people were obtained from the UK trials COV001 and COV002, which included a single-blind randomized controlled phase 2/3 trial of AZD1222 (ChAdOx1 nCoV-19) in healthy adults. For TCRbeta chain sequencing, PBMC samples from trial participants were taken at day 0 and at day 28 after the second dose. The CDR3 regions of human TCRbeta chains were subjected to immunosequencing. In the authors' own workflow: TCRs in the repertoires were compared against a reference library of SARS-CoV-2-specific TCRs that had been generated with the MIRA antigen-specificity platform. Breadth was defined as the fraction of unique TCRs that were SARS-CoV-2-associated, and depth was defined as the fraction of total T cells that were SARS-CoV-2-associated. Using the MIRA data, each spike-specific TCR was assigned both to the spike region to which the TCR was reactive and to a CD4 or CD8 class. Log10-transformed breadth and depth values were compared by one-way ANOVA with Sidak's multiple comparisons tests. TCRdb provides this immuneACCESS table in a form limited to in-frame rearrangements. Some clones are lacking; in checked studies, under half of them reflect an unresolved V gene, and why the rest are absent is not known. That table supplies the V and J calls and clone size; D and trimming were determined from the DNA. This sample comprises some 150,000 clones, more than 75% of them detected only once. The ten biggest clones cover approximately 20% of the sample.

This clonotype was sampled from an adult in good health. This specimen consisted of peripheral blood, obtained on day 0 of AZD1222 vaccination.

The nucleotide sequence is given as TGTGCCAGCAGCTTAGGGTGGGGTCAGCCCCAGCATTTT. Its protein product is CASSLGWGQPQHF. Rearrangement joined TRBV7-6 to TRBJ1-5, with no confidently assigned D gene. V is clipped by 1 base and J by 6 bases, and the sequence between their germline boundaries is 7 bases long. CDR1 and CDR2 (SGHVS, FNYEAQ) derive from the germline V gene. From the cysteine through the phenylalanine, the CDR3 covers 13 amino acids. Only the CDR3 part of the read is kept: 39 bases, read in frame from the first base.